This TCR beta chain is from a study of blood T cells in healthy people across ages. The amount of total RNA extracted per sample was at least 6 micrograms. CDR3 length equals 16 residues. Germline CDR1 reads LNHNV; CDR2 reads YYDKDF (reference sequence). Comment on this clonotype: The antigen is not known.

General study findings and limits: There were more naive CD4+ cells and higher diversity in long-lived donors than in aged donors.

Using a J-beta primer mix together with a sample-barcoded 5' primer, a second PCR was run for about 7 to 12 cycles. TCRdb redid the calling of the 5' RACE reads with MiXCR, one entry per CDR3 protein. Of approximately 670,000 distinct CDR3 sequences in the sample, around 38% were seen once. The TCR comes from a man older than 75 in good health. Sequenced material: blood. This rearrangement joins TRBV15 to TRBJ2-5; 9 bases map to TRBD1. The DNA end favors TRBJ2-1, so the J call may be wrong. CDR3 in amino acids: CATSTGTGRTKETQFF. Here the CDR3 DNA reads TGTGCCACCAGCACAGGGACAGGGAGAACCAAAGAGACCCAGTTCTTC.